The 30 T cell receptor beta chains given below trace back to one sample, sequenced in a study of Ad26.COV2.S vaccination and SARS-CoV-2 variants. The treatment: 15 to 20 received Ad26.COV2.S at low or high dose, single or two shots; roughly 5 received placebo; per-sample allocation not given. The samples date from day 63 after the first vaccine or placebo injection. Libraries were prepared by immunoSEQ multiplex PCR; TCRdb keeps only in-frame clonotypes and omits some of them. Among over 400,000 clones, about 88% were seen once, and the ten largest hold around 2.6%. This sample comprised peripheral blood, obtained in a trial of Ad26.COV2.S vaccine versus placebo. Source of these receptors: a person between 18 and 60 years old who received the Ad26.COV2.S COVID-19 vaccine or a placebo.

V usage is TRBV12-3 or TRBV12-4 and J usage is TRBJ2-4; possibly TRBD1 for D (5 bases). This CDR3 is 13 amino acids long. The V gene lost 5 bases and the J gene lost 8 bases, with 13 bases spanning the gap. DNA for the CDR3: TGTGCCAGCAGTCTCAGGGTTTACGACATTCAGTACTTC. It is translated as CASSLRVYDIQYF.

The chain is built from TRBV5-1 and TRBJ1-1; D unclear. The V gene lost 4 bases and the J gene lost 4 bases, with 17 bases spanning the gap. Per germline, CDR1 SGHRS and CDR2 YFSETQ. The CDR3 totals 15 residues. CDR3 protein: CASSPGRIDLTEAFF. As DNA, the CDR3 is TGCGCCAGCAGCCCCGGTCGGATAGATCTCACTGAAGCTTTCTTT. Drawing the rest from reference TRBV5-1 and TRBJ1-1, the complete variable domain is KAGVTQTPRYLIKTRGQQVTLSCSPISGHRSVSWYQQTPGQGLQFLFEYFSETQRNKGNFPGRFSGRQFSNSRSEMNVSTLELGDSALYLCASSPGRIDLTEAFFGQGTRLTVV.

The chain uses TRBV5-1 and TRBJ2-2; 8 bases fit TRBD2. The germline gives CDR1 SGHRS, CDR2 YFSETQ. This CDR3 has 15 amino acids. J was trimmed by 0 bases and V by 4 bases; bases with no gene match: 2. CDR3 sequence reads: CASSPGGANTGELFF. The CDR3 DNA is TGCGCCAGCAGCCCCGGGGGGGCGAACACCGGGGAGCTGTTTTTT.

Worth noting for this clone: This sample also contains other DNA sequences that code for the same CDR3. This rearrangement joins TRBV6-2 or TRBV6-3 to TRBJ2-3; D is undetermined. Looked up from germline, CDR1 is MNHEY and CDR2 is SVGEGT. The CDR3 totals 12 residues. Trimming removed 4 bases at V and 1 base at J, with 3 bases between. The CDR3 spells CASSSRTDTQYF. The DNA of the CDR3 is TGTGCCAGCAGTTCCCGCACAGATACGCAGTATTTT.

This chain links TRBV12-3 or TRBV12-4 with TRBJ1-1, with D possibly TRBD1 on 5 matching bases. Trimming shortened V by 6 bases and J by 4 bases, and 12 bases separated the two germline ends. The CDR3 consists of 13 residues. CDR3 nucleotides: TGTGCCAGCAGGTCTTGGGGCGGCACTGAAGCTTTCTTT. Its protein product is CASRSWGGTEAFF.

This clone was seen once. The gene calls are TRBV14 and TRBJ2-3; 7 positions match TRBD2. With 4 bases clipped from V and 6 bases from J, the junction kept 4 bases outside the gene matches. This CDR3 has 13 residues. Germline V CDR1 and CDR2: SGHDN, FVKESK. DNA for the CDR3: TGTGCCAGCAGCCTCGGGGGGTACGATACGCAGTATTTT. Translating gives CASSLGGYDTQYF.

The CDR3 spells CASRGTDSGNTIYF. DNA of the CDR3: TGTGCCAGCAGGGGGACAGACTCTGGAAACACCATATATTTT. The chain links TRBV6-5 to TRBJ1-3; 7 bases agree with TRBD1. Germline-derived CDR1 and CDR2 are MNHEY and SVGAGI. The trim removed 6 bases at V and 0 bases at J, leaving 2 bases unmatched. There are 14 residues in the CDR3.

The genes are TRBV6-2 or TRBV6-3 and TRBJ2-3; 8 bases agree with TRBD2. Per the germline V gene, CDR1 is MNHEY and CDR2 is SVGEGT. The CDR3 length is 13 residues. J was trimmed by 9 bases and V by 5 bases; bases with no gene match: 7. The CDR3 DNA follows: TGTGCCAGCAGTACTAGCGGCCCAGGGACGCAGTATTTT. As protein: CASSTSGPGTQYF.

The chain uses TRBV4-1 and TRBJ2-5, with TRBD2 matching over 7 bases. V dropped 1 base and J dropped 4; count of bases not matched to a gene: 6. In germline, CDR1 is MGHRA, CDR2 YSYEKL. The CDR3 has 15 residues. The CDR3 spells CASSQGGGGVETQYF. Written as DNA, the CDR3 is TGCGCCAGCAGCCAAGGAGGCGGGGGAGTAGAGACCCAGTACTTC.

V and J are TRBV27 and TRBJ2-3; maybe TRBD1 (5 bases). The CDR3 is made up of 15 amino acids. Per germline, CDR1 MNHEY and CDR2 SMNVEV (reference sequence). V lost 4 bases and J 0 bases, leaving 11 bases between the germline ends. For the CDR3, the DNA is TGTGCCAGCAGTTCGACCCGGACAAGCACAGATACGCAGTATTTT. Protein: CASSSTRTSTDTQYF.

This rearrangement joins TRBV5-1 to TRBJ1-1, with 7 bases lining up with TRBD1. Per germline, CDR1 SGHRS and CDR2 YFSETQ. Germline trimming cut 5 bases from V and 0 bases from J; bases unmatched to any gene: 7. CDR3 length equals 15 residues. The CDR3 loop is CASRPPGQMNTEAFF. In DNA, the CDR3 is TGCGCCAGCAGGCCGCCGGGACAGATGAACACTGAAGCTTTCTTT.

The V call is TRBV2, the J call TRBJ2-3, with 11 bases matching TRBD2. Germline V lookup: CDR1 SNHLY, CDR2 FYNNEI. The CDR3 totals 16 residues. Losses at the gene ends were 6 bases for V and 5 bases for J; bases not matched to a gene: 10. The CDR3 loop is CASRTRGSGGEDTQYF. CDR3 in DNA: TGTGCCAGCAGGACGCGGGGTAGCGGGGGGGAAGATACGCAGTATTTT. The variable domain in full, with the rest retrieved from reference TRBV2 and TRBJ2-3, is EPEVTQTPSHQVTQMGQEVILRCVPISNHLYFYWYRQILGQKVEFLVSFYNNEISEKSEIFDDQFSVERPDGSNFTLKIRSTKLEDSAMYFCASRTRGSGGEDTQYFGPGTRLTVL.

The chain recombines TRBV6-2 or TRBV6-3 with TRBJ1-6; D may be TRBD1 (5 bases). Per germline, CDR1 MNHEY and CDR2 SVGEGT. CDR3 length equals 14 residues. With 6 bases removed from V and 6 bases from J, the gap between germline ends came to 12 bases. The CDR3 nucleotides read TGTGCCAGCAGCCCGGGACGGATTAATTCACCCCTCCACTTT. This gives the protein CASSPGRINSPLHF.

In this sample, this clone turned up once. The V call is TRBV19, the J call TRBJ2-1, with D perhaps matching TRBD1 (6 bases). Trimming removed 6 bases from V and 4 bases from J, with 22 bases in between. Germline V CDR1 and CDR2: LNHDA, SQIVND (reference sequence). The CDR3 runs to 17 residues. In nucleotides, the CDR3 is TGTGCCAGTAGGCCTGCAGGGGCACAAGGTTTATACAATGAGCAGTTCTTC. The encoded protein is CASRPAGAQGLYNEQFF.

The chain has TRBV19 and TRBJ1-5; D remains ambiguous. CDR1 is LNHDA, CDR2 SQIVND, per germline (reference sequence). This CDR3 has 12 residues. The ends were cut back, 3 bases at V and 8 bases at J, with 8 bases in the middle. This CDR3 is CASSMNVKPQHF. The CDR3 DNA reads TGTGCCAGTAGTATGAATGTGAAGCCCCAGCATTTT.

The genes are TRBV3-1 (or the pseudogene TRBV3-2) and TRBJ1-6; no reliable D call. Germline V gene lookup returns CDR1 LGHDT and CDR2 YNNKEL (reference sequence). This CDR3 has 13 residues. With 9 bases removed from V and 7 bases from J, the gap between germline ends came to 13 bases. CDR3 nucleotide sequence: TGTGCCAGTGGGAGCTTTTCCAATTCACCCCTCCACTTT. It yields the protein CASGSFSNSPLHF.

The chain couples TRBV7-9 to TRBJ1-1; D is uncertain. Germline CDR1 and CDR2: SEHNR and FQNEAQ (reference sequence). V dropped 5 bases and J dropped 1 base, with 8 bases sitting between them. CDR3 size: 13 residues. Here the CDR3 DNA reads TGTGCCAGCAGCATCAACAAGAACACTGAAGCTTTCTTT. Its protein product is CASSINKNTEAFF.

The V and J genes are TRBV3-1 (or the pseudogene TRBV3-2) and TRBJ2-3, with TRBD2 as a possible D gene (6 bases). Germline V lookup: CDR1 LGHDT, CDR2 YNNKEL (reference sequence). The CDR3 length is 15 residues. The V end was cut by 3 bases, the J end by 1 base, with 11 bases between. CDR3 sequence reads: CASSHRDSGTDTQYF. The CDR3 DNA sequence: TGTGCCAGCAGCCACCGGGACTCAGGCACAGATACGCAGTATTTT.

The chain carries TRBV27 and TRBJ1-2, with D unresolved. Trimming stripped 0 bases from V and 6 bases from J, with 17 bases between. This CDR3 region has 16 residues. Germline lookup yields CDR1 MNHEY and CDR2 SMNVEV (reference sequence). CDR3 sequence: CASSLSPATLEDGYTF. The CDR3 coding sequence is TGTGCCAGCAGTTTATCGCCCGCGACCCTGGAAGATGGCTACACCTTC.

CDR3 nucleotides: TGCGCCAGCAGCCTGCAGGGGCCCCAAGAGACCCAGTACTTC. The encoded protein is CASSLQGPQETQYF. The chain is built from TRBV5-1 and TRBJ2-5; TRBD1 is a possible D gene (6 bases). The CDR3 totals 14 residues. V dropped 4 bases and J dropped 1 base, with 11 bases sitting between them. Looked up from germline, CDR1 is SGHRS and CDR2 is YFSETQ.

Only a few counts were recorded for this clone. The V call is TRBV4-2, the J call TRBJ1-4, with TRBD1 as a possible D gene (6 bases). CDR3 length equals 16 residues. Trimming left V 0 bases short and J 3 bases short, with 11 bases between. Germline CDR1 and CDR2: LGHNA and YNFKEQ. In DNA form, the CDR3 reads TGTGCCAGCAGCCAAGATTTCGGGGGGCCTAATGAAAAACTGTTTTTT. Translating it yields CASSQDFGGPNEKLFF.

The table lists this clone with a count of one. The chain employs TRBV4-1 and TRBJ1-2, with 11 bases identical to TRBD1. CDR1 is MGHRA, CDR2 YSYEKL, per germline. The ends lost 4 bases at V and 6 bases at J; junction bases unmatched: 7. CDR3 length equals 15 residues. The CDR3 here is CASSPRPGQGDGYTF. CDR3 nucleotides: TGCGCCAGCAGCCCTCGTCCGGGACAGGGGGATGGCTACACCTTC.

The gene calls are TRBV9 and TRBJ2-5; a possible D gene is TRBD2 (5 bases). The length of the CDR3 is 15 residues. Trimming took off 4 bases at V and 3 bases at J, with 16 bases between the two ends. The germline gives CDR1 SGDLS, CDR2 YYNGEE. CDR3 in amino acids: CASSSHTGLEETQYF. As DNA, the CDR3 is TGTGCCAGCAGCTCACATACCGGACTTGAAGAGACCCAGTACTTC.

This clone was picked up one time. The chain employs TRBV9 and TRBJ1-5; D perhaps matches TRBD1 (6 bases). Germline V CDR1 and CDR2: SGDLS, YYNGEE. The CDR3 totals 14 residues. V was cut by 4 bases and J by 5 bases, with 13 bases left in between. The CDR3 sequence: CASSSTGFHQPQHF. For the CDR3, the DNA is TGTGCCAGCAGCTCGACAGGATTCCATCAGCCCCAGCATTTT. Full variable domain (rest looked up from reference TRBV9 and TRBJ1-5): DSGVTQTPKHLITATGQRVTLRCSPRSGDLSVYWYQQSLDQGLQFLIQYYNGEERAKGNILERFSAQQFPDLHSELNLSSLELGDSALYFCASSSTGFHQPQHFGDGTRLSIL.

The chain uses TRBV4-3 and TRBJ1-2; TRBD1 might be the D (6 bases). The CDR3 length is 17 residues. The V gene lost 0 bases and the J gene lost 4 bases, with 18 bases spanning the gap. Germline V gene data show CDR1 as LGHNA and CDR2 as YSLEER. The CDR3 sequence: CASSQDPGQTTLYGYTF. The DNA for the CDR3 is TGCGCCAGCAGCCAAGATCCCGGACAGACTACTCTCTATGGCTACACCTTC.

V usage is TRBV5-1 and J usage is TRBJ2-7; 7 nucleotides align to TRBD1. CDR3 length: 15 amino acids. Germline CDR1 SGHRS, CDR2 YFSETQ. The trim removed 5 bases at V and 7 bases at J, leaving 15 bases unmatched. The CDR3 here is CASSPIDRVCREQYV. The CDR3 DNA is TGCGCCAGCAGTCCAATCGACAGGGTGTGTAGGGAGCAGTACGTC.

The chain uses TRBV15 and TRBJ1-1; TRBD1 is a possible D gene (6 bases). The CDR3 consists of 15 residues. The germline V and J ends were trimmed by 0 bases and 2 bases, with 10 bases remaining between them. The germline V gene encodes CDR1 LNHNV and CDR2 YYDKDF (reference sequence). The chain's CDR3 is CATSRDRTDNTEAFF. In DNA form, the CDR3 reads TGTGCCACCAGCAGAGATAGGACAGATAACACTGAAGCTTTCTTT. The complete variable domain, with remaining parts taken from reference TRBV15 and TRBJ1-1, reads DAMVIQNPRYQVTQFGKPVTLSCSQTLNHNVMYWYQQKSSQAPKLLFHYYDKDFNNEADTPDNFQSRRPNTSFCFLDIRSPGLGDTAMYLCATSRDRTDNTEAFFGQGTRLTVV.

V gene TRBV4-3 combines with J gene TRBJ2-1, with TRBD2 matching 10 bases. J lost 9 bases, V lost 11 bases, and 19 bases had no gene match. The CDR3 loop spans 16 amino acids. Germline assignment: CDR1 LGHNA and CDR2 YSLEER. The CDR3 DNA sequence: TGCGCCCGCGGGGCAGCGGGAGCGGGGGGGAACGTTGAGCAGTTCTTC. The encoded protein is CARGAAGAGGNVEQFF.

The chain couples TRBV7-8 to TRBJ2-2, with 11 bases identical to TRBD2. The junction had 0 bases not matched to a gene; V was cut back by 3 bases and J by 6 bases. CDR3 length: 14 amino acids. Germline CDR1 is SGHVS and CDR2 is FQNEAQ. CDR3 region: CASSLGLAAGELFF. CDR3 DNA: TGTGCCAGCAGCTTGGGACTAGCGGCCGGGGAGCTGTTTTTT.

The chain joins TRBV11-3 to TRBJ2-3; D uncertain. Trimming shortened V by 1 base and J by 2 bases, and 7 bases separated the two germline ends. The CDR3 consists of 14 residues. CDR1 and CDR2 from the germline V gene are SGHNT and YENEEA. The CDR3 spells CASSLVTNTDTQYF. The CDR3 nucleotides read TGTGCCAGCAGCTTAGTGACCAACACAGATACGCAGTATTTT.